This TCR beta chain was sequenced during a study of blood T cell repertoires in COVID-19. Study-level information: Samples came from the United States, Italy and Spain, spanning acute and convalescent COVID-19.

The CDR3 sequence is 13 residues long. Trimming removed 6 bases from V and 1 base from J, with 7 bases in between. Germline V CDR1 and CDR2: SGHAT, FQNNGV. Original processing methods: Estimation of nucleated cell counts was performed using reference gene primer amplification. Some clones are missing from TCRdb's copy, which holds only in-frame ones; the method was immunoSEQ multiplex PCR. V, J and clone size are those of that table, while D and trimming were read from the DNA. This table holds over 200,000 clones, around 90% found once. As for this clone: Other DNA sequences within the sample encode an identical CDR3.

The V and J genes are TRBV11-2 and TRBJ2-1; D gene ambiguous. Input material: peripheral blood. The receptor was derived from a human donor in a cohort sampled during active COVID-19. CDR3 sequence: CASSSISYNEQFF. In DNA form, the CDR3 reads TGTGCCAGCAGTTCTATATCCTACAATGAGCAGTTCTTC.